Sample share makes the clone carrying this TCR beta chain large. The germline gene is not matched at one end of the junction; a read error may be the cause. The CDR3 consists of 12 residues. Germline CDR1 reads SGDLS; CDR2 reads YYNGEE. This specimen belongs to a study of radiation and T cells in renal cell carcinoma. The method was immunoSEQ multiplex PCR; TCRdb's version includes in-frame clones alone and lacks a portion of them. This sample yields 15,000 to 20,000 clones, of which roughly 50% are seen a single time; about two fifths belongs to the top ten. Treatment specified: 15 Gy SBRT to primary tumor, nephrectomy 4 weeks later.

This chain joins TRBV9 and TRBJ1-2; a weak D match, TRBD1 (5 bases). The sequencing used tumor tissue, collected from a patient whose treatment included radiotherapy and nephrectomy. This receptor was obtained from an older woman with renal cell carcinoma. Here the CDR3 DNA reads TGTGCCAGCAGCGTTCCCAGGGCGGTTCTGGCCTTC. Translation: CASSVPRAVLAF.